These 5 T cell receptor beta chains were sequenced from one sample in a study of cytomegalovirus exposure and HLA in healthy donors. A multiplex PCR was run with 60 Vbeta primers and 13 Jbeta primers. Clones were sequenced by immunoSEQ multiplex PCR, and TCRdb holds only the in-frame ones, with some missing. The repertoire table contains 110,000 to 150,000 clones. Sequencing was performed on PBMCs. Receptors were obtained from a male donor in good health and CMV-seronegative.

The V call is TRBV5-1, the J call TRBJ2-7; no firm D call. CDR3 length: 12 residues. Between the trimmed V and J ends, which lost 4 bases and 2 bases, there was a span of 7 bases. Germline V gene lookup returns CDR1 SGHRS and CDR2 YFSETQ. The CDR3 sequence is CASSKDTYEQYF. The CDR3 nucleotides read TGCGCCAGCAGCAAAGACACCTACGAGCAGTACTTC.

The CDR3 here is CASSADTATFVFF. Written as DNA, the CDR3 is TGTGCCAGCAGCGCCGACACCGCTACCTTCGTCTTCTTT. The chain has TRBV5-6 and TRBJ1-1; D uncertain. The length of the CDR3 is 13 residues. Germline assignment: CDR1 SGHDT and CDR2 YYEEEE. Trimming removed 4 bases at V and 14 bases at J, with 21 bases between.

This sequence joins TRBV5-1 and TRBJ2-5, with 9 positions matching TRBD1. The germline gives CDR1 SGHRS, CDR2 YFSETQ. The CDR3 length is 15 residues. V lost 0 bases and J lost 5; bases outside the gene matches: 5. The CDR3 bases are TGCGCCAGCAGCTTGGAGGGGACAGGGTTCGAGACCCAGTACTTC. This sequence encodes CASSLEGTGFETQYF.

The gene calls are TRBV29-1 and TRBJ1-3; a weak D match, TRBD1 (6 bases). Germline V CDR1 and CDR2: SQVTM, ANQGSEA. The CDR3 has 12 amino acids. The ends were cut back, 7 bases at V and 4 bases at J, with 11 bases in the middle. The CDR3 reads CSARTAGNTIYF. CDR3 DNA: TGCAGCGCCAGGACAGCCGGAAACACCATATATTTT.

CDR3 amino acids: CASSEGQYQPQHF. CDR3 nucleotides: TGTGCCAGCAGTGAAGGGCAGTATCAGCCCCAGCATTTT. The rearrangement uses TRBV2 and TRBJ1-5, with D unclear. The CDR3 is 13 amino acids. The germline V gene encodes CDR1 SNHLY and CDR2 FYNNEI. Between the trimmed V and J ends, which lost 1 base and 5 bases, there was a span of 6 bases.